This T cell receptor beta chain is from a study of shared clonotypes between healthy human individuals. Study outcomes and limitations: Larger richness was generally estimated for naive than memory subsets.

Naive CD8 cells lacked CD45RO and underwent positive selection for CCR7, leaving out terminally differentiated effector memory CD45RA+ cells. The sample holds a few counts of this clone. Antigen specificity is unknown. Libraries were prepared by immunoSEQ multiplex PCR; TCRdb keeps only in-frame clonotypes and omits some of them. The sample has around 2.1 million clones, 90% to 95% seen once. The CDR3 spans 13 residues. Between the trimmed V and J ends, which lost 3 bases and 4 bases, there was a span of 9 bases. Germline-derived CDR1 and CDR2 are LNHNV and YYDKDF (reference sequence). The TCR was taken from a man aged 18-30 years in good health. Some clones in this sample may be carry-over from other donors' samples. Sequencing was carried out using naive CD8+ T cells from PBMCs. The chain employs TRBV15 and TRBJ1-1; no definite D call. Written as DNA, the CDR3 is TGTGCCACCAGCAGTCTTCTCTCCACTGAAGCTTTCTTT. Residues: CATSSLLSTEAFF.